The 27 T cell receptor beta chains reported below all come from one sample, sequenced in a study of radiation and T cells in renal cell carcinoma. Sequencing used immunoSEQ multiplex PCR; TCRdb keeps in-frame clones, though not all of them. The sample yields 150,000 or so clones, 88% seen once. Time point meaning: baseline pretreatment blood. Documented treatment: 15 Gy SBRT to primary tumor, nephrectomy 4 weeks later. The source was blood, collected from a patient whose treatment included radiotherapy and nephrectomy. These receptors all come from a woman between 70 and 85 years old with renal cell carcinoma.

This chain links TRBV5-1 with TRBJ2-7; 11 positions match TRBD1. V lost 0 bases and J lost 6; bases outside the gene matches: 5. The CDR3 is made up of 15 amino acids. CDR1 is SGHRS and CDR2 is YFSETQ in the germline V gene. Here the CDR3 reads CASSLGGQGASEQYF. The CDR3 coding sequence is TGCGCCAGCAGCTTGGGTGGACAGGGGGCCAGCGAGCAGTACTTC.

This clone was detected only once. Here the CDR3 reads CASSLVMAGQDEQFF. CDR3 nucleotide sequence: TGTGCCAGCAGCTTGGTGATGGCAGGGCAGGACGAGCAGTTCTTC. J is TRBJ2-1 and V is TRBV5-4, with a tentative D call TRBD1 (5 bases). This CDR3 has 15 amino acids. V lost 0 bases to trimming and J lost 10 bases, with 17 bases between them. From germline, CDR1 is SGHNT and CDR2 YYREEE (reference sequence).

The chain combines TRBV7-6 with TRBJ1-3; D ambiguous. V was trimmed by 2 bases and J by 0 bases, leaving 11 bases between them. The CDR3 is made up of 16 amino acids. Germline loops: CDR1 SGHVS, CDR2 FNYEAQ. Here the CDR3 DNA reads TGTGCCAGCAGCTTATCTACCCGGGTCTCTGGAAACACCATATATTTT. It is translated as CASSLSTRVSGNTIYF. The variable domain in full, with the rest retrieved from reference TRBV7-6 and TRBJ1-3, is GAGVSQSPRYKVTKRGQDVALRCDPISGHVSLYWYRQALGQGPEFLTYFNYEAQQDKSGLPNDRFSAERPEGSISTLTIQRTEQRDSAMYRCASSLSTRVSGNTIYFGEGSWLTVV.

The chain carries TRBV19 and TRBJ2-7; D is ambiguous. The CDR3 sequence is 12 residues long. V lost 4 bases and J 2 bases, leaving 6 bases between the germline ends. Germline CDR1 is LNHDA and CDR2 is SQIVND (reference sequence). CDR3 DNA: TGTGCCAGTAGTAGGACCCCCTACGAGCAGTACTTC. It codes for CASSRTPYEQYF.

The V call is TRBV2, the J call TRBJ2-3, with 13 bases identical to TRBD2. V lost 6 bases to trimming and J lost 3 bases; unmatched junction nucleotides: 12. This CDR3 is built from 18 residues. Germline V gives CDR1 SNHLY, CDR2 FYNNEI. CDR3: CASRKTQLAGGRTDTQYF. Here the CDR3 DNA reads TGTGCCAGCAGGAAGACGCAACTAGCGGGGGGGCGTACAGATACGCAGTATTTT.

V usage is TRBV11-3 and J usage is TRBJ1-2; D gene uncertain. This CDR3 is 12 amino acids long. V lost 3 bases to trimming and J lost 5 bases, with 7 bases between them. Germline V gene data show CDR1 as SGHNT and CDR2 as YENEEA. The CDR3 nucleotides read TGTGCCAGCAGCTTCCGCGGTTATGGCTACACCTTC. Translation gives CASSFRGYGYTF.

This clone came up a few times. CDR3 amino acids: CAWSRAVDTEAFF. Here the CDR3 DNA reads TGTGCCTGGAGCCGGGCAGTAGACACTGAAGCTTTCTTT. The chain carries TRBV30 and TRBJ1-1; D remains ambiguous. In germline, CDR1 is GTSNPN, CDR2 SVGIG (reference sequence). The CDR3 totals 13 residues. Trimming cost V 3 bases and J 3 bases, with 11 bases left between them.

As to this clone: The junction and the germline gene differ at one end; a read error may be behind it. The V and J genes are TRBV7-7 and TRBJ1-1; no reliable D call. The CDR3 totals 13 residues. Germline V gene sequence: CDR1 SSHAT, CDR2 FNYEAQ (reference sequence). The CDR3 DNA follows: TGTGCTAGCAGCTTACGGGCGAACACTGAAGCTTTCTTT. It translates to CASSLRANTEAFF.

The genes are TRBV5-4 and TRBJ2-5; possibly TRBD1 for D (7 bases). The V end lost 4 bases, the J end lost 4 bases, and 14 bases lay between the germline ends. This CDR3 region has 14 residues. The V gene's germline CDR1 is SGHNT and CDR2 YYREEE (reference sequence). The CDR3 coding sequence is TGTGCCAGCAGCCCAGGGGGGAACGCAGAGACCCAGTACTTC. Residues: CASSPGGNAETQYF.

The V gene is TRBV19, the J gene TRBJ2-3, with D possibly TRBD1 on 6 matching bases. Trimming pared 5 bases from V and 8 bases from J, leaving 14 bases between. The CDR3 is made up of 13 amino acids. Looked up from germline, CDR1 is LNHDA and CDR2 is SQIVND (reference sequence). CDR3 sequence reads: CASSAGAEGTQYF. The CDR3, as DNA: TGTGCCAGTAGTGCAGGGGCGGAAGGTACGCAGTATTTT.

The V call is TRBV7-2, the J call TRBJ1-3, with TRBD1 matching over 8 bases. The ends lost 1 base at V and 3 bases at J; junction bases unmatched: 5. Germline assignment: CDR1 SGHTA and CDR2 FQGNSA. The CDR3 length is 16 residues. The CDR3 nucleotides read TGTGCCAGCAGCTTAGGATTCAGGGGGCTTGGAAACACCATATATTTT. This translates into CASSLGFRGLGNTIYF.

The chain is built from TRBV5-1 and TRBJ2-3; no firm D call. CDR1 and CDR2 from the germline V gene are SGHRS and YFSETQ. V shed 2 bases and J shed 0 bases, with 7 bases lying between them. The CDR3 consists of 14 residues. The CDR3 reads CASSLLPSTDTQYF. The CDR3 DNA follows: TGCGCCAGCAGCTTACTACCTAGCACAGATACGCAGTATTTT.

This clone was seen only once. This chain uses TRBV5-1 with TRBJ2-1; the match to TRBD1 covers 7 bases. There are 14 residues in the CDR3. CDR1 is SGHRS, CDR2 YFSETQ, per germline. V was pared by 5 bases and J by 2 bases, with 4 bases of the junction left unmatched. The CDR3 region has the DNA TGCGCCAGCAGGGAACAGGGGACCTACAATGAGCAGTTCTTC. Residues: CASREQGTYNEQFF.

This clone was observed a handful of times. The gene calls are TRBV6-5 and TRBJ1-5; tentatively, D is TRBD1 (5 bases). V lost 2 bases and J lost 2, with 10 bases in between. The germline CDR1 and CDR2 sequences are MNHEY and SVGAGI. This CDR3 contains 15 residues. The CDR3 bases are TGTGCCAGCAGTTACGGGGGGAGAGGCAATCAGCCCCAGCATTTT. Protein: CASSYGGRGNQPQHF.

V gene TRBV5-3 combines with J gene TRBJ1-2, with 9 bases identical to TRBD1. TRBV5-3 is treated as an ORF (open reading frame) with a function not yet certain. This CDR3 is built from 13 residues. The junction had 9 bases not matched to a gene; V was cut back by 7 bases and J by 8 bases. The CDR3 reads CARQTGTGKGYTF. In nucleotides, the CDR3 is TGTGCCAGACAAACCGGGACAGGGAAAGGCTACACCTTC.

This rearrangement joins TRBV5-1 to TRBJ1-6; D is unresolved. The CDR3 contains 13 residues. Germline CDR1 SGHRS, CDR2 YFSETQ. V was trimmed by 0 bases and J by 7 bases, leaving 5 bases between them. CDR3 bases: TGCGCCAGCAGCTTGGAGTGGAATTCACCCCTCCACTTT. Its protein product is CASSLEWNSPLHF.

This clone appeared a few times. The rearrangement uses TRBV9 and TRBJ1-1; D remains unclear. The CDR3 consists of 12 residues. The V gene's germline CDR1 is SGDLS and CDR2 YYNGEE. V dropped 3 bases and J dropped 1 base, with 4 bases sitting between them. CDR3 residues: CASSGQNTEAFF. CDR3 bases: TGTGCCAGCAGCGGACAGAACACTGAAGCTTTCTTT.

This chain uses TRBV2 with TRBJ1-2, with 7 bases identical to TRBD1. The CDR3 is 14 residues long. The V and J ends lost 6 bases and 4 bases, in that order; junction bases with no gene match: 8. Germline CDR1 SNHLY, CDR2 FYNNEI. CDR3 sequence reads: CASSAGQVIYGYTF. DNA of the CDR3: TGTGCCAGCAGCGCCGGACAGGTGATCTATGGCTACACCTTC.

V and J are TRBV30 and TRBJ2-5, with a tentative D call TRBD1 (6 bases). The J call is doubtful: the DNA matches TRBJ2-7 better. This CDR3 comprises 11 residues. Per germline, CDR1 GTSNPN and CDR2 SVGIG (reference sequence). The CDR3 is CAAVHRDEQYF. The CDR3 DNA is TGTGCCGCCGTTCACAGGGACGAGCAGTACTTC.

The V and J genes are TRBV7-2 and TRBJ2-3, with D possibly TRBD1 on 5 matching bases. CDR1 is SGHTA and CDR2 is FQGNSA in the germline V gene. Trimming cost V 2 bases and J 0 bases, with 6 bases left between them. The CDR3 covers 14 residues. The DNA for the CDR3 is TGTGCCAGCAGCTTACAGGGCAGCACAGATACGCAGTATTTT. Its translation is CASSLQGSTDTQYF.

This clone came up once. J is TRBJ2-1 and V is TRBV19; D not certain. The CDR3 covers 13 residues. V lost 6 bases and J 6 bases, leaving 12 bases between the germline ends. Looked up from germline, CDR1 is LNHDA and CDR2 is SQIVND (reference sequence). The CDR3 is CASSPGPSNEQFF. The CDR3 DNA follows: TGTGCCAGTAGCCCGGGCCCTTCCAATGAGCAGTTCTTC.

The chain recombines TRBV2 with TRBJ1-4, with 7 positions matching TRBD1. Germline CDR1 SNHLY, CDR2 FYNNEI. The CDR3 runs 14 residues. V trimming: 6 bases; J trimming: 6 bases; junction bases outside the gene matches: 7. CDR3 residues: CASSLGTVHEKLFF. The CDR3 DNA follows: TGTGCCAGCAGCCTTGGGACAGTCCATGAAAAACTGTTTTTT.

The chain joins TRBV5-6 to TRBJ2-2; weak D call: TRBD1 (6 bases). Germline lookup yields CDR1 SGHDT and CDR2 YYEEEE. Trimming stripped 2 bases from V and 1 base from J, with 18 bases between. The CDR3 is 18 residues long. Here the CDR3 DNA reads TGTGCCAGCAGCTTTTCCCCCCTGACAGGTCAGAACACCGGGGAGCTGTTTTTT. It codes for CASSFSPLTGQNTGELFF.

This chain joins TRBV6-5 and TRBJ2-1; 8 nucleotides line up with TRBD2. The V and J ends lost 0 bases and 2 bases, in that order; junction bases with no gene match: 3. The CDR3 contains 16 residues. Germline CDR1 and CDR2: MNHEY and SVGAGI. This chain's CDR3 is CASSYSAGGTYNEQFF. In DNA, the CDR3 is TGTGCCAGCAGTTACTCGGCGGGGGGAACCTACAATGAGCAGTTCTTC.

CDR3 region: CASSVFDRGLLDTQYF. The CDR3 bases are TGTGCCAGCAGCGTTTTCGACAGGGGGCTATTAGATACGCAGTATTTT. V and J are TRBV9 and TRBJ2-3; 10 bases are a match to TRBD1. The junction had 8 bases not matched to a gene; V was cut back by 2 bases and J by 5 bases. The germline CDR1 and CDR2 sequences are SGDLS and YYNGEE. The CDR3 runs 16 residues.

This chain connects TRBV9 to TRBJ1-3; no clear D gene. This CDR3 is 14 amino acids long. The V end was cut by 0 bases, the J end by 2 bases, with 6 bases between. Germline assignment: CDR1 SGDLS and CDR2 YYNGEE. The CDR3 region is CASSVGDPGNTIYF. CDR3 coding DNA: TGTGCCAGCAGCGTAGGGGATCCTGGAAACACCATATATTTT.

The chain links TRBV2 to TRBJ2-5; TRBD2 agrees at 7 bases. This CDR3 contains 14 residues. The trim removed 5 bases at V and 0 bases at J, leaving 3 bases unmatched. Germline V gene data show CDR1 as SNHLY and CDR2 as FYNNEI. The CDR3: CASSPTSNQETQYF. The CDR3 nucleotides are TGTGCCAGCAGTCCGACTAGCAACCAAGAGACCCAGTACTTC.